This T cell receptor (beta chain) derives from a study of blood T cell repertoires in COVID-19. Trimming cost V 6 bases and J 1 base, with 12 bases left between them. Germline V gene data show CDR1 as MGHRA and CDR2 as YSYEKL. This CDR3 comprises 14 residues. Using immunoSEQ multiplex PCR, the repertoire was profiled, and TCRdb retains in-frame clones only, with some absent. The sample lists around 200,000 clones, more than 75% occurring once. The sequenced material came from peripheral blood. This TCR derives from a man aged 50 or older with acute or convalescent COVID-19. V usage is TRBV4-1 and J usage is TRBJ1-1; D is unresolved. This chain's CDR3 is CASRAINPNTEAFF. The DNA of the CDR3 is TGCGCCAGCAGGGCCATAAATCCGAACACTGAAGCTTTCTTT.